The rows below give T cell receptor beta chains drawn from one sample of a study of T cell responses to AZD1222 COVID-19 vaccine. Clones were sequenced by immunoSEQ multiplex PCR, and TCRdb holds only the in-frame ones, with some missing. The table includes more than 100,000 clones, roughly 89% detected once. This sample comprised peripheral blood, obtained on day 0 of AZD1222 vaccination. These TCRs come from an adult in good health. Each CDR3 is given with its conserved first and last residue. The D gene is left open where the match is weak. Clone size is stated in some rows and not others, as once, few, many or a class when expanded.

CASSSWRRGGEKLFF,TGTGCCAGCAGCAGCTGGCGGAGGGGCGGTGAAAAACTGTTTTTT,NA,NA,TRBV5-8,TRBJ1-4
CASSHGQGSYEQYF,TGTGCCAGCAGCCATGGACAGGGATCCTACGAGCAGTACTTC,NA,TRBD1,TRBV7-2,TRBJ2-7
CASSRPSAGGVSNEQFF,TGTGCCAGCAGCCGTCCCTCCGCGGGAGGCGTGTCCAATGAGCAGTTCTTC,NA,TRBD2,TRBV7-8,TRBJ2-1
CAIRSLGANSPLHF,TGTGCCATCAGAAGTCTGGGGGCGAATTCACCCCTCCACTTT,NA,NA,TRBV10-3,TRBJ1-6
CSASPEESYQPQHF,TGCAGTGCTAGTCCGGAGGAGTCGTATCAGCCCCAGCATTTT,NA,NA,TRBV20-1,TRBJ1-5
CASSQGSGQGPNSPLHF,TGTGCCAGCAGCCAAGGGTCAGGACAGGGACCCAATTCACCCCTCCACTTT,NA,TRBD1,TRBV3-1/TRBV3-2,TRBJ1-6
CASSLGPTETQYF,TGTGCCAGCAGTTTAGGTCCGACGGAGACCCAGTACTTC,NA,NA,TRBV12-3/TRBV12-4,TRBJ2-5
CASRTGGKETQYF,TGTGCCAGTCGAACAGGGGGCAAGGAGACCCAGTACTTC,NA,TRBD1,TRBV28,TRBJ2-5
CASSEWQGRTGELFF,TGCGCCAGCAGTGAATGGCAGGGGAGGACCGGGGAGCTGTTTTTT,NA,NA,TRBV10-2,TRBJ2-2
CASSHPYDSYGYTF,TGCGCCAGCAGCCACCCCTATGACAGTTATGGCTACACCTTC,NA,NA,TRBV4-1,TRBJ1-2
CASSQGPGASPLHF,TGCGCCAGCAGCCAGGGACCAGGGGCCTCACCCCTCCACTTT,once,NA,TRBV4-1,TRBJ1-6
CASSQDALGVGEQYF,TGTGCCAGCAGCCAAGACGCACTAGGGGTGGGAGAGCAGTACTTC,NA,NA,TRBV4-2,TRBJ2-7
CASSLQGLYGYTF,TGTGCCAGCAGCCTACAGGGTTTGTATGGCTACACCTTC,NA,NA,TRBV5-6,TRBJ1-2
CASSHGQGAYEQYF,TGCGCCAGCAGCCACGGCCAGGGGGCCTACGAGCAGTACTTC,NA,TRBD1,TRBV4-1,TRBJ2-7
CASSPATGFYEQYF,TGTGCCAGCAGCCCCGCGACAGGGTTCTACGAGCAGTACTTC,NA,TRBD1,TRBV7-8,TRBJ2-7